Ten or more counts support the clone carrying this T cell receptor (beta chain). This sample was included in a study of T-cell memory formation after mild COVID-19. From the 5' RACE reads, TCRdb called clonotypes with MiXCR, one entry per CDR3 protein. This sample carries around 310,000 distinct CDR3 sequences, 20% of them seen once, and the ten largest clones take around 20%. The specimen was PBMCs or a T cell subset sorted from them (not recorded which). This receptor was obtained from a man aged 18 to 29 who had mild COVID-19 (a few samples of this study predate the infection). Cell type and time point are not known.

CDR3 sequence reads: CASSLLDRLQYF. The CDR3 DNA reads as TGTGCCAGCAGTTTACTCGACAGGCTCCAGTACTTC. The chain joins TRBV12-3 or TRBV12-4 to TRBJ2-4; TRBD1 is a possible D gene (6 bases). Trimming removed 2 bases at V and 13 bases at J, with 12 bases between. The CDR3 is made up of 12 amino acids.